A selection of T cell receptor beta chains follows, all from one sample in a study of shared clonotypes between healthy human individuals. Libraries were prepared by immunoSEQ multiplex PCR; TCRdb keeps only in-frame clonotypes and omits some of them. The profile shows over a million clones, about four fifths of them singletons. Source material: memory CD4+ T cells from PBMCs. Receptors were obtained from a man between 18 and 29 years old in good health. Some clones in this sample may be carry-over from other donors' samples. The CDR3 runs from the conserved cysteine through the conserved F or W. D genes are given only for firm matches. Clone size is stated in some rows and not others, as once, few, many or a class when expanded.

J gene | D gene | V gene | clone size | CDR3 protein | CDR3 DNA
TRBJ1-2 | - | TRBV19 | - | CASSDLGQWYGYTF | TGTGCCAGTAGTGACCTTGGACAGTGGTATGGCTACACCTTC
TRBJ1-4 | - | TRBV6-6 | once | CASSFGTQDEKLFF | TGTGCCAGCAGTTTCGGGACCCAGGACGAAAAACTGTTTTTT
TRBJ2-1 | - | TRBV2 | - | CASDHSEGGEQFF | TGTGCCAGCGATCACTCGGAGGGTGGTGAGCAGTTCTTC
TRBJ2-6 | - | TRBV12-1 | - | CASSTNTGGQRAPPSGANVLTF | TGTGCAAGCTCAACTAATACTGGGGGACAGCGGGCACCACCCTCTGGGGCCAACGTCCTGACTTTC
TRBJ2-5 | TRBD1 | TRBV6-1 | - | CASSGTRGTRETQYF | TGTGCCAGCAGTGGGACCAGGGGGACCAGGGAGACCCAGTACTTC
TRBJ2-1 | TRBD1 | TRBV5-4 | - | CASRAGTGSYNEQFF | TGTGCCAGCAGGGCCGGGACAGGATCCTACAATGAGCAGTTCTTC
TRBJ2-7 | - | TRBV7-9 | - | CASSPRETHEQYF | TGTGCCAGCAGCCCCCGGGAAACCCACGAGCAGTACTTC
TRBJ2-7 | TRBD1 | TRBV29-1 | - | CSGYRGSEQYF | TGCAGCGGATACAGGGGTAGCGAGCAGTACTTC
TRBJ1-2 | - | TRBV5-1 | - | CASSLEQGDGYTF | TGCGCCAGCAGCTTGGAACAGGGCGATGGCTACACCTTC
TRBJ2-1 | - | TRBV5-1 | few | CASSELENEQFF | TGCGCCAGCAGCGAACTGGAGAATGAGCAGTTCTTC
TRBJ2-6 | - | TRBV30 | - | CAWSTGSGANVLTF | TGTGCCTGGAGTACGGGGTCCGGGGCCAACGTCCTGACTTTC
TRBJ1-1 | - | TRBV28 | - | CASSKGPEAFF | TGTGCCAGCAGTAAGGGGCCTGAAGCTTTCTTT
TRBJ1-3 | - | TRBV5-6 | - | CASSRQSSGNTIYF | TGTGCCAGCAGCCGTCAGAGCTCTGGAAACACCATATATTTT
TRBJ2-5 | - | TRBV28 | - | CASSFSGRGGQETQYF | TGTGCCAGCAGTTTTAGCGGCAGGGGAGGACAAGAGACCCAGTACTTC
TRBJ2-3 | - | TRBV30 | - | CAWSLMGPDTQYF | TGTGCCTGGAGCTTGATGGGCCCAGATACGCAGTATTTT
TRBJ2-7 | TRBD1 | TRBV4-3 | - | CASSTIDRADEQYF | TGCGCCAGCTCTACAATTGACAGGGCGGACGAGCAGTACTTC
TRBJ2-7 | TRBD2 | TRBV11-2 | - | CASSYRRTSSYYEQYF | TGTGCCAGCAGCTACCGGAGGACTAGTTCATACTACGAGCAGTACTTC
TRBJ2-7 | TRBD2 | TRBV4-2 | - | CASSQILTSGTYEQYF | TGTGCCAGCAGCCAGATCCTCACTAGCGGGACCTACGAGCAGTACTTC
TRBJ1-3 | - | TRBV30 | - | CAWSSTWSFASGNTIYF | TGTGCCTGGAGTTCAACCTGGTCATTCGCCTCTGGAAACACCATATATTTT
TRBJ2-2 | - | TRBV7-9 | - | CASSLVASPHTGELFF | TGTGCCAGCAGCTTAGTAGCGTCACCACACACCGGGGAGCTGTTTTTT
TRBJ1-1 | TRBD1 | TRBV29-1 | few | CSVTPGTGILFQAFF | TGCAGCGTTACCCCCGGGACAGGGATTTTATTCCAAGCTTTCTTT
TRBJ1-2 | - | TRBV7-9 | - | CASSLLGQGGGYTF | TGTGCCAGCAGCTTACTTGGTCAGGGTGGGGGCTACACCTTC
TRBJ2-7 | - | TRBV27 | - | CASSGRWGAAPGEQYF | TGTGCCAGCAGCGGACGTTGGGGGGCTGCGCCAGGCGAGCAGTACTTC
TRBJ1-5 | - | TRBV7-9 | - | CASSSRGGVGGSNQPQHF | TGTGCCAGCAGCTCGCGCGGAGGGGTCGGTGGTAGCAATCAGCCCCAGCATTTT
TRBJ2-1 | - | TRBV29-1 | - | CSVEAGWRQDEQFF | TGCAGCGTTGAAGCAGGCTGGAGACAGGATGAGCAGTTCTTC
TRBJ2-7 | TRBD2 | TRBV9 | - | CASSVVWGLGYEQYF | TGTGCCAGCAGCGTAGTTTGGGGACTAGGGTACGAGCAGTACTTC
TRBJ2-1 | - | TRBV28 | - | CASSSYSPSSYNEQFF | TGTGCCAGCAGTTCCTACTCCCCGAGCTCCTACAATGAGCAGTTCTTC
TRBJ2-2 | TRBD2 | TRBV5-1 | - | CASSRASGTGELFF | TGCGCCAGCAGTAGGGCTAGCGGGACCGGGGAGCTGTTTTTT
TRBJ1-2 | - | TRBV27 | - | CASSLAGGTGYTF | TGTGCCAGCAGTTTGGCGGGCGGGACTGGCTACACCTTC
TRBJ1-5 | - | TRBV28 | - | CASSPLLRGGGQPQHF | TGTGCCAGCAGCCCATTATTACGGGGAGGCGGGCAGCCCCAGCATTTT
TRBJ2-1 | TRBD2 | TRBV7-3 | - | CASSLPLAGGLDEQFF | TGTGCCAGCAGCCTGCCACTAGCGGGAGGCTTGGATGAGCAGTTCTTC
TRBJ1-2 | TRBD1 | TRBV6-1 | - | CASSDPGQGDLGYTF | TGTGCCAGCAGTGATCCGGGACAGGGGGATCTAGGCTACACCTTC
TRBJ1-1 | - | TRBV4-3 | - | CASSRVWQANTEAFF | TGCGCCAGCAGCCGGGTCTGGCAGGCAAACACTGAAGCTTTCTTT
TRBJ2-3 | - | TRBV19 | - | CASSTRTSTDTQYF | TGTGCCAGTAGTACACGGACAAGCACAGATACGCAGTATTTT
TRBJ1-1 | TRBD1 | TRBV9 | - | CASSVTGATEAFF | TGTGCCAGCAGCGTAACAGGGGCCACTGAAGCTTTCTTT
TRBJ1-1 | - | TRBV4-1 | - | CASSFRVTGVNTEAFF | TGCGCCAGCAGCTTTAGAGTTACAGGAGTGAACACTGAAGCTTTCTTT
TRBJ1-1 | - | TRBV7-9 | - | CASTPQFGTEAFF | TGTGCCAGCACCCCCCAGTTCGGGACTGAAGCTTTCTTT
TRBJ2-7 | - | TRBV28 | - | CASPRLYPYEQYF | TGTGCCAGCCCTCGGCTTTACCCCTACGAGCAGTACTTC
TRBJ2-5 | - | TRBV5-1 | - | CASSLLRGQETQYF | TGCGCCAGCAGCTTGCTCCGGGGCCAAGAGACCCAGTACTTC
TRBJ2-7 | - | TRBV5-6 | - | CASSPGGPTASYEQYF | TGTGCCAGCAGCCCGGGCGGGCCGACTGCCTCCTACGAGCAGTACTTC
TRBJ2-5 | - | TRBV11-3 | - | CASSPPAAETQYF | TGTGCCAGCAGCCCACCGGCTGCAGAGACCCAGTACTTC
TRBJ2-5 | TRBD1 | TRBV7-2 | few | CASSVNRGRWETQYF | TGTGCCAGCAGCGTGAACAGGGGGCGGTGGGAGACCCAGTACTTC
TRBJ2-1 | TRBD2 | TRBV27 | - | CASSSIAGENEQFF | TGTGCCAGCAGTTCGATAGCGGGAGAGAATGAGCAGTTCTTC
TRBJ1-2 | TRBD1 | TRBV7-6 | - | CASSLGQGRGYTF | TGTGCCAGCAGCCTCGGACAGGGTCGCGGCTACACCTTC
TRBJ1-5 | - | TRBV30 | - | CAWSPGRNNQPQHF | TGTGCCTGGAGTCCGGGACGGAACAATCAGCCCCAGCATTTT